What follows are 14 T cell receptor beta chains derived from one specimen sequenced in a study of blood T cells in healthy people across ages. Through a sample-barcoded 5' primer and a J-beta primer mix, a second PCR was run for 7 to 11 cycles. TCRdb itself ran the 5' RACE reads through MiXCR, one entry per CDR3 protein. Counted here are 1.5 million to 1.9 million distinct CDR3 sequences, 42% occurring once; the ten biggest clones make up less than 5%. Material: blood. The receptors originated from a woman aged 18-29 years in good health.

The J gene is TRBJ2-1, the V gene TRBV29-1; D may be TRBD1 (6 bases). The germline V and J ends were trimmed by 4 bases and 7 bases, with 11 bases remaining between them. Germline lookup yields CDR1 SQVTM and CDR2 ANQGSEA. This CDR3 has 12 amino acids. The CDR3 DNA sequence: TGCAGCGTTGGTTATCAGGGGAATGAGCAGTTCTTC. This translates into CSVGYQGNEQFF.

The J gene is TRBJ2-7, the V gene TRBV4-2; TRBD2 is a possible D gene (6 bases). The CDR3 is 15 amino acids. V gave up 1 base and J gave up 2 bases, with 12 bases separating them. Germline-derived CDR1 and CDR2 are LGHNA and YNFKEQ. In DNA, the CDR3 is TGTGCCAGCAGCCAAGTGGGCCCGGGAGCCTACGAGCAGTACTTC. Its translation: CASSQVGPGAYEQYF.

This chain uses TRBV9 with TRBJ2-3, with 7 bases identical to TRBD2. CDR1 is SGDLS, CDR2 YYNGEE, per germline. The CDR3 sequence is 16 residues long. V trimming: 0 bases; J trimming: 1 base; junction bases outside the gene matches: 5. The CDR3, as DNA: TGTGCCAGCAGCGTAGACGGGAGGTTGGGCACAGATACGCAGTATTTT. It translates to CASSVDGRLGTDTQYF.

This chain uses TRBV14 with TRBJ2-1, with TRBD2 as a possible D gene (6 bases). The CDR3 totals 17 residues. Trimming pared 3 bases from V and 3 bases from J, leaving 18 bases between. CDR1 SGHDN and CDR2 FVKESK come from the germline V gene. The CDR3 loop is CASSQDAGQSIYNEQFF. CDR3 bases: TGTGCCAGCAGCCAGGATGCGGGGCAGAGTATCTACAATGAGCAGTTCTTC.

The CDR3 bases are TGTGCCAGCAGTTACCCCGGGACTCACACAGATACGCAGTATTTT. Translating gives CASSYPGTHTDTQYF. The chain is built from TRBV28 and TRBJ2-3; D is possibly TRBD2 (6 bases). Germline V gene lookup returns CDR1 MDHEN and CDR2 SYDVKM. V dropped 4 bases and J dropped 2 bases, with 13 bases sitting between them. The CDR3 covers 15 residues.

The chain joins TRBV9 to TRBJ2-7; 9 bases map to TRBD1. Trimming cost V 4 bases and J 6 bases; bases outside gene matches: 14. The CDR3 contains 16 residues. Germline CDR1 reads SGDLS; CDR2 reads YYNGEE. The CDR3 sequence is CASSKTSGTGPIEQYF. CDR3 coding DNA: TGTGCCAGCAGCAAAACTTCCGGGACAGGGCCGATCGAGCAGTACTTC.

The V and J genes are TRBV7-9 and TRBJ1-1, with a possible D match to TRBD1 (6 bases). Deletions cut 1 base from V and 2 bases from J, with 14 bases between. In germline, CDR1 is SEHNR, CDR2 FQNEAQ (reference sequence). The length of the CDR3 is 16 residues. CDR3 nucleotides: TGTGCCAGCAGCTTAGGAGGGGGAACTGTTAACACTGAAGCTTTCTTT. It translates to CASSLGGGTVNTEAFF.

DNA for the CDR3: TGTGCCAGCAGTGCGGACAGGGCCCACTTCTCCTACGAGCAGTACTTC. Residues: CASSADRAHFSYEQYF. This sequence joins TRBV25-1 and TRBJ2-7; TRBD1 matches 8 bases. This CDR3 has 16 residues. Germline CDR1 is MGHDK and CDR2 is SYGVNS. After removal of 4 bases from V and 0 bases from J, the junction contained 8 bases not matched to a gene.

This clonotype was observed a few times. The J gene is TRBJ2-1, the V gene TRBV20-1; D unresolved. The CDR3 loop spans 11 amino acids. Germline loops: CDR1 DFQATT, CDR2 SNEGSKA (reference sequence). V was trimmed by 5 bases and J by 4 bases, leaving 6 bases between them. Written as DNA, the CDR3 is TGCAGTGCTGAAGATTACAATGAGCAGTTCTTC. Translated, it gives CSAEDYNEQFF.

This chain links TRBV6-5 with TRBJ1-1; possibly TRBD1 for D (6 bases). CDR3 length equals 14 residues. Trimming cost V 6 bases and J 2 bases, with 13 bases left between them. The germline V gene has CDR1 MNHEY and CDR2 SVGAGI. This chain's CDR3 is CASRLNRANTEAFF. The CDR3 DNA follows: TGTGCCAGCAGACTTAACAGGGCTAACACTGAAGCTTTCTTT.

The J gene is TRBJ1-5, the V gene TRBV20-1, with D possibly being TRBD1 (6 bases). CDR3 length equals 13 residues. Trimming removed 2 bases at V and 6 bases at J, with 11 bases between. Germline CDR1 DFQATT, CDR2 SNEGSKA (reference sequence). The CDR3 DNA is TGCAGTGCTAGATCAGGGGTACTTCAGCCCCAGCATTTT. This sequence encodes CSARSGVLQPQHF.

In regard to this clonotype: A read error may produce the germline difference seen at one junction end. V is TRBV27 and J is TRBJ1-5, with 8 bases fitting TRBD1. In germline, CDR1 is MNHEY, CDR2 SMNVEV (reference sequence). The CDR3 consists of 14 residues. The DNA for the CDR3 is TGTACCAGCGGGACAGGATATAGCAATCAGCCCCAGCATTTT. As protein: CTSGTGYSNQPQHF.

The chain carries TRBV29-1 and TRBJ2-2; 7 nucleotides agree with TRBD2. Trimming cost V 6 bases and J 7 bases; bases outside gene matches: 8. This CDR3 is 13 amino acids long. Looked up from germline, CDR1 is SQVTM and CDR2 is ANQGSEA. This CDR3 reads CSVASGVIGELFF. The CDR3 DNA reads TGCAGCGTAGCCAGCGGGGTGATCGGGGAGCTGTTTTTT.

The chain combines TRBV15 with TRBJ2-6, with TRBD1 matching over 7 bases. Trimming took 5 bases from V and 3 from J; bases not matched to a gene: 10. Germline V gene sequence: CDR1 LNHNV, CDR2 YYDKDF (reference sequence). This CDR3 comprises 17 residues. The CDR3 DNA reads as TGTGCCACCAGCTCAACAGGGGTAGTATTTGGGGCCAACGTCCTGACTTTC. It is translated as CATSSTGVVFGANVLTF.